Presented here are 27 T cell receptor beta chains from one specimen sequenced in a study of naive and memory T cell subsets. An equimolar mix of two oligonucleotides served as the beta constant-region primer for TRBC1 and TRBC2. The ligated cDNA underwent four PCR rounds using SP2 and nested alpha and beta constant-region primers. TCRdb independently ran MiXCR on the UMI-ligation and nested PCR reads; one entry per CDR3 protein. Altogether 95,000 to 150,000 distinct CDR3 sequences are present, roughly 36% being singletons, with the ten largest covering about 0.85%. The sequenced material came from central memory CD4+ T cells from blood. The source of these receptors is a human donor in good health.

The chain carries TRBV3-1 and TRBJ2-7; D is unresolved. Trimming took 4 bases from V and 1 from J, leaving 8 bases between them. The germline V gene encodes CDR1 LGHDT and CDR2 YNNKEL (reference sequence). This CDR3 comprises 13 residues. The CDR3 region has the DNA TGTGCCAGCAGCCGAATGGGTTCCTACGAGCAGTACTTC. Protein sequence: CASSRMGSYEQYF.

V gene TRBV28 combines with J gene TRBJ1-6; a possible D gene is TRBD1 (5 bases). The length of the CDR3 is 18 residues. CDR1 is MDHEN, CDR2 SYDVKM, per germline. With 4 bases removed from V and 2 bases from J, the gap between germline ends came to 18 bases. Here the CDR3 DNA reads TGTGCCAGCAGTTACGCAACGACAGCCCAAACCTATAATTCACCCCTCCACTTT. Protein sequence: CASSYATTAQTYNSPLHF.

This clonotype was seen more than once but under ten times. The chain combines TRBV10-3 with TRBJ2-5; D is perhaps TRBD1 (5 bases). The CDR3 is made up of 15 amino acids. The V and J ends lost 0 bases and 3 bases respectively, with 11 bases between them. Germline V gene data show CDR1 as ENHRY and CDR2 as SYGVKD. The CDR3 reads CAISESSSGKETQYF. Written as DNA, the CDR3 is TGTGCCATCAGTGAGTCTTCATCAGGGAAAGAGACCCAGTACTTC.

In its sample, this clonotype was seen once. J is TRBJ1-5 and V is TRBV28, with a tentative D call TRBD1 (5 bases). Trimming stripped 8 bases from V and 2 bases from J, with 16 bases between. CDR1 MDHEN and CDR2 SYDVKM come from the germline V gene. The CDR3 is 15 residues long. CDR3 in amino acids: CASYSLKQGNQPQHF. CDR3 sequence (DNA): TGTGCCAGCTACAGCTTGAAACAGGGCAATCAGCCCCAGCATTTT.

The sample holds a few counts of this clonotype. V gene TRBV20-1 combines with J gene TRBJ2-1; 10 bases line up with TRBD2. The germline V gene encodes CDR1 DFQATT and CDR2 SNEGSKA (reference sequence). This CDR3 region has 15 residues. Unmatched junction bases numbered 8, after V lost 6 bases and J lost 3 bases. CDR3 sequence reads: CSARLAGRHYNEQFF. The CDR3 DNA is TGCAGTGCCAGACTAGCGGGCCGGCACTACAATGAGCAGTTCTTC.

This clonotype was observed at least ten times. CDR3 residues: CASSLARGSTNEKLFF. The CDR3, as DNA: TGTGCCAGCAGCTTAGCTCGGGGTTCAACTAATGAAAAACTGTTTTTT. V and J are TRBV7-8 and TRBJ1-4; D unresolved. The CDR3 has 16 residues. Trimming removed 0 bases at V and 0 bases at J, with 8 bases between. The germline V gene encodes CDR1 SGHVS and CDR2 FQNEAQ.

The chain uses TRBV27 and TRBJ1-2; D is unclear. V was pared by 5 bases and J by 5 bases, with 12 bases between. The CDR3 is made up of 13 amino acids. Germline CDR1 and CDR2: MNHEY and SMNVEV (reference sequence). Here the CDR3 reads CASSRRGPYGYTF. CDR3 coding DNA: TGTGCCAGCAGTAGGCGAGGTCCTTATGGCTACACCTTC.

The rearrangement links TRBV28 to TRBJ2-7; D perhaps matches TRBD1 (6 bases). V gave up 7 bases and J gave up 6 bases, with 13 bases separating them. Germline CDR1 is MDHEN and CDR2 is SYDVKM. The CDR3 runs to 12 residues. In DNA, the CDR3 is TGTGCCAGCATTTCTCAGGGGAGCGAGCAGTACTTC. Translation gives CASISQGSEQYF. The entire variable domain, with the rest obtained from reference TRBV28 and TRBJ2-7, is as follows: DVKVTQSSRYLVKRTGEKVFLECVQDMDHENMFWYRQDPGLGLRLIYFSYDVKMKEKGDIPEGYSVSREKKERFSLILESASTNQTSMYLCASISQGSEQYFGPGTRLTVT.

In its sample, this clonotype was seen a few times. The V and J genes are TRBV20-1 and TRBJ1-1; weak D call: TRBD1 (5 bases). CDR1 is DFQATT and CDR2 is SNEGSKA in the germline V gene (reference sequence). The CDR3 length is 16 residues. V lost 1 base, J lost 4 bases, and 19 bases lay in between. CDR3 in amino acids: CSARVPINQGGTEAFF. CDR3 coding DNA: TGCAGTGCTAGAGTGCCCATTAACCAGGGCGGCACTGAAGCTTTCTTT.

This clonotype was detected once. Because the CDR3's place on the DNA is in doubt, the DNA is left out and the CDR3 is given as listed by TCRdb. This chain links TRBV7-2 with TRBJ1-1; the table's D call, TRBD1, has no DNA check behind it. The CDR3 spans 14 residues, counting both ends. Germline CDR1 is SGHTA and CDR2 is FQGNSA. This chain's CDR3 is CASSFRRAGTEAFF.

The V and J genes are TRBV5-5 and TRBJ2-2; perhaps TRBD2 as D (6 bases). This CDR3 comprises 15 residues. V was clipped by 1 base and J by 0 bases, with 7 bases between them. The germline CDR1 and CDR2 sequences are SGHKS and YYEKEE (reference sequence). The CDR3 nucleotides read TGTGCCAGCAGCTTGAGGGAGGCGAACACCGGGGAGCTGTTTTTT. This translates into CASSLREANTGELFF. Full variable domain (outside the CDR3, taken from reference TRBV5-5 and TRBJ2-2): DAGVTQSPTHLIKTRGQQVTLRCSPISGHKSVSWYQQVLGQGPQFIFQYYEKEERGRGNFPDRFSARQFPNYSSELNVNALLLGDSALYLCASSLREANTGELFFGEGSRLTVL.

This clonotype was seen only a few times. This chain connects TRBV19 to TRBJ2-7, with 8 bases matching TRBD1. CDR1 is LNHDA, CDR2 SQIVND, per germline (reference sequence). V was pared by 6 bases and J by 2 bases, with 6 bases of the junction left unmatched. CDR3 length: 14 residues. The CDR3, as DNA: TGTGCCAGTAGCGGGAAGACAGGGGCCTACGAGCAGTACTTC. It specifies CASSGKTGAYEQYF.

This sequence joins TRBV12-3 or TRBV12-4 and TRBJ2-1, with 14 positions matching TRBD2. This CDR3 region has 15 residues. The V and J ends lost 6 bases and 12 bases, in that order; junction bases with no gene match: 10. The CDR3 is CASSHGTSGSKWQFF. CDR3 in DNA: TGTGCCAGCAGCCATGGGACTAGCGGGAGTAAGTGGCAGTTCTTC.

The chain has TRBV20-1 and TRBJ1-3; no firm D call. V dropped 4 bases and J dropped 2 bases, with 9 bases sitting between them. The CDR3 length is 13 residues. Germline V gene data show CDR1 as DFQATT and CDR2 as SNEGSKA (reference sequence). The chain's CDR3 is CSAILGPGNTIYF. The CDR3 DNA sequence: TGCAGTGCTATACTTGGACCTGGAAACACCATATATTTT.

The gene calls are TRBV7-2 and TRBJ1-5, with D maybe TRBD1 (6 bases). Germline CDR1 is SGHTA and CDR2 is FQGNSA. There are 17 residues in the CDR3. Trimming took 6 bases from V and 0 from J, leaving 18 bases between them. CDR3 residues: CASSRVPGHSSNQPQHF. CDR3 DNA sequence: TGTGCCAGCAGTAGAGTTCCGGGACACAGTAGCAATCAGCCCCAGCATTTT.

The chain uses TRBV20-1 and TRBJ1-5, with D possibly being TRBD1 (5 bases). The V gene's germline CDR1 is DFQATT and CDR2 SNEGSKA (reference sequence). The CDR3 totals 12 residues. V lost 5 bases, J lost 16 bases, and 21 bases lay in between. The DNA for the CDR3 is TGCAGTGCTCCCCGGGACGGGAACCGACACCATTTT. Translating it yields CSAPRDGNRHHF.

This clonotype has a single count. It is likely a read error, because the conserved phenylalanine at the end of the CDR3 is missing. The chain has TRBV19 and TRBJ2-2; TRBD1 agrees at 9 bases. Germline assignment: CDR1 LNHDA and CDR2 SQIVND (reference sequence). The CDR3 consists of 16 residues. V lost 5 bases and J lost 7; bases outside the gene matches: 11. The CDR3 coding sequence is TGTGCCAGTAGTTTGTCCGGGACAGGGAAGGACGGGGAGCTGTTTTCT. It codes for CASSLSGTGKDGELFS.

V and J are TRBV25-1 and TRBJ2-3; D possibly corresponds to TRBD1 (6 bases). CDR1 is MGHDK and CDR2 is SYGVNS in the germline V gene. V was cut by 4 bases and J by 0 bases, with 11 bases left in between. There are 15 residues in the CDR3. As DNA, the CDR3 is TGTGCCAGCAGTGTACAGGGTTCTAGCACAGATACGCAGTATTTT. Protein product: CASSVQGSSTDTQYF.

For the CDR3, the DNA is TGTGCCACCAGTGATTTTCGACCGGGACAGCCTAGCACAGATACGCAGTATTTT. This codes for CATSDFRPGQPSTDTQYF. This chain links TRBV24-1 with TRBJ2-3, with 7 nucleotides matching TRBD1. The J segment lost 0 bases and the V segment lost 1 base, leaving 9 bases of the junction unmatched. Germline assignment: CDR1 KGHDR and CDR2 SFDVKD. This CDR3 spans 18 amino acids.

This clonotype was seen more than once but under ten times. The chain recombines TRBV7-6 with TRBJ1-1; no clear D. Germline loops: CDR1 SGHVS, CDR2 FNYEAQ. V lost 3 bases and J lost 0, with 8 bases in between. The CDR3 runs to 14 residues. The CDR3 here is CASSFLNMNTEAFF. Here the CDR3 DNA reads TGTGCCAGCAGCTTTTTGAACATGAACACTGAAGCTTTCTTT.

The chain recombines TRBV27 with TRBJ2-2; 12 positions match TRBD2. CDR3 size: 18 residues. The V and J ends lost 5 bases and 1 base, in that order; junction bases with no gene match: 8. Germline V CDR1 and CDR2: MNHEY, SMNVEV (reference sequence). CDR3 in amino acids: CASSPLLGLAGNTGELFF. The CDR3 coding sequence is TGTGCCAGCAGTCCCCTCCTGGGACTAGCGGGGAACACCGGGGAGCTGTTTTTT.

This clonotype was picked up a small number of times. CDR3 coding DNA: TGTGCCAGCAGTTCACCCCGGACAGTCGGCTACGAGCAGTACTTC. Translation gives CASSSPRTVGYEQYF. The V gene is TRBV28, the J gene TRBJ2-7; a possible D gene is TRBD1 (6 bases). CDR1 and CDR2 from the germline V gene are MDHEN and SYDVKM. The CDR3 totals 15 residues. Deletions cut 4 bases from V and 3 bases from J, with 16 bases between.

On this clonotype: The junction departs from the called germline gene at one end, perhaps through a read error. The chain links TRBV4-1 to TRBJ2-3, with 15 positions matching TRBD2. CDR1 MGHRA and CDR2 YSYEKL come from the germline V gene. This CDR3 contains 17 residues. CDR3 region: CASRQVGLAGGPDTQYF. The CDR3 nucleotides read TGCGCCAGCCGCCAAGTTGGACTAGCGGGAGGGCCAGATACGCAGTATTTT.

The chain is built from TRBV6-5 and TRBJ2-7; 10 nucleotides align to TRBD1. V gave up 2 bases and J gave up 5 bases; unmatched junction bases: 9. In germline, CDR1 is MNHEY, CDR2 SVGAGI. The CDR3 loop spans 16 amino acids. The DNA for the CDR3 is TGTGCCAGCAGTTACACCCGGACAGGGGGTCCCCACGAGCAGTACTTC. Residues: CASSYTRTGGPHEQYF.

The V and J genes are TRBV20-1 and TRBJ2-1, with 14 bases identical to TRBD2. From germline, CDR1 is DFQATT and CDR2 SNEGSKA (reference sequence). The CDR3 runs to 18 residues. The V and J ends lost 3 bases and 5 bases, in that order; junction bases with no gene match: 12. In DNA form, the CDR3 reads TGCAGTGCTAGGAGACTAGCGGGAGGGCCCAGGTATAACAATGAGCAGTTCTTC. Translation: CSARRLAGGPRYNNEQFF.

This clonotype was seen more than once but under ten times. The V and J genes are TRBV5-4 and TRBJ2-6; maybe TRBD2 (5 bases). Germline assignment: CDR1 SGHNT and CDR2 YYREEE (reference sequence). The CDR3 is made up of 15 amino acids. Trimming pared 6 bases from V and 0 bases from J, leaving 10 bases between. The DNA for the CDR3 is TGTGCCAGCAACCCCGGGAACTCTGGGGCCAACGTCCTGACTTTC. Protein sequence: CASNPGNSGANVLTF.

This clonotype came up a few times. The chain couples TRBV10-2 to TRBJ2-2; D is possibly TRBD1 (6 bases). This CDR3 has 14 amino acids. V was pared by 5 bases and J by 4 bases, with 11 bases between. Germline V CDR1 and CDR2: WSHSY, SAAADI. This CDR3 is CASSKGQSTGELFF. The DNA of the CDR3 is TGCGCCAGCAGTAAAGGACAGTCCACCGGGGAGCTGTTTTTT.